The 15 T cell receptor beta chains reported below all come from one sample, sequenced in a study of T-cell reconstitution after alpha-beta-depleted transplantation in children. For TCRbeta, the library was prepared with unique molecular identifiers. TCRdb fed the PCR reads into MiXCR, producing one record per CDR3 protein. The sample contains more than 200,000 distinct CDR3 sequences, 20% to 30% of which appear only once. This sample comprised PBMCs, mostly from graft donor cells, obtained 360 days after TCRalphabeta/CD19-depleted stem cell transplant. These receptors were obtained from a female patient between 2 and 15 years old who had a stem cell transplant for congenital amegakaryocytic thrombocytopenia, so the T cells may come from the graft donor.

This chain uses TRBV12-3 or TRBV12-4 with TRBJ1-5; the D is unclear. V was cut by 7 bases and J by 2 bases, with 12 bases left in between. The CDR3 is 14 amino acids. The CDR3 DNA reads as TGTGCCAGCACTTTGGGCGGGGGCAATCAGCCCCAGCATTTT. It codes for CASTLGGGNQPQHF.

This clonotype has only a few counts. The chain carries TRBV7-2 and TRBJ1-1; D uncertain. Trimming shortened V by 5 bases and J by 8 bases, and 12 bases separated the two germline ends. Per germline, CDR1 SGHTA and CDR2 FQGNSA. This CDR3 is built from 12 residues. DNA for the CDR3: TGTGCCAGCAGCCGGGGAAGGTCCGAAGCTTTCTTT. Translation gives CASSRGRSEAFF.

This chain joins TRBV7-8 and TRBJ2-6; 7 bases line up with TRBD1. Trimming took 5 bases from V and 2 from J; bases not matched to a gene: 9. The CDR3 has 17 residues. Germline CDR1 reads SGHVS; CDR2 reads FQNEAQ. The CDR3 sequence: CASSILDRFTGANVLTF. The CDR3, as DNA: TGTGCCAGCAGCATCTTGGACAGGTTTACTGGGGCCAACGTCCTGACTTTC.

This clonotype occurred a few times. V and J are TRBV6-1 and TRBJ1-3; TRBD1 might be the D (5 bases). The germline V gene encodes CDR1 MNHNS and CDR2 SASEGT. This CDR3 has 13 amino acids. The V end was cut by 6 bases, the J end by 1 base, with 7 bases between. The CDR3 region is CASSRQSGNTIYF. The CDR3 region has the DNA TGTGCCAGCAGCCGACAGTCTGGAAACACCATATATTTT.

In its sample, this clonotype was seen many times. V is TRBV5-1 and J is TRBJ2-7; D perhaps matches TRBD1 (6 bases). The CDR3 consists of 13 residues. Deletions cut 1 base from V and 6 bases from J, with 11 bases between. The germline V gene encodes CDR1 SGHRS and CDR2 YFSETQ. In DNA form, the CDR3 reads TGCGCCAGCAGCTTGAGTCAGGGGAGCGAGCAGTACTTC. Translated: CASSLSQGSEQYF.

The chain is built from TRBV12-3 or TRBV12-4 and TRBJ2-1; no firm D call. V was clipped by 3 bases and J by 0 bases, with 15 bases between them. The CDR3 runs 17 residues. The CDR3 region is CASSFRSATSSYNEQFF. CDR3 nucleotide sequence: TGTGCCAGCAGTTTTCGGTCGGCTACGAGCTCCTACAATGAGCAGTTCTTC.

V is TRBV5-6 and J is TRBJ2-5; D remains unclear. CDR3 length equals 18 residues. V was cut by 4 bases and J by 2 bases, with 24 bases left in between. CDR1 SGHDT and CDR2 YYEEEE come from the germline V gene. In DNA form, the CDR3 reads TGTGCCAGCAGCCCCCGCAGGATGGTGGCGACTGGTCAAGAGACCCAGTACTTC. This gives the protein CASSPRRMVATGQETQYF.

Only a few counts were recorded for this clonotype. The chain links TRBV7-2 to TRBJ2-1; the D gene is possibly TRBD2 (5 bases). CDR1 is SGHTA and CDR2 is FQGNSA in the germline V gene. The CDR3 extends over 17 amino acids. V gave up 6 bases and J gave up 1 base, with 19 bases separating them. The CDR3 DNA sequence: TGTGCCAGCAGGAATGGCCCAATGGGGAGTTCCTACAATGAGCAGTTCTTC. Its translation: CASRNGPMGSSYNEQFF.

This chain links TRBV4-1 with TRBJ2-5; D unclear. Trimming shortened V by 1 base and J by 5 bases, and 11 bases separated the two germline ends. Germline lookup yields CDR1 MGHRA and CDR2 YSYEKL. This CDR3 region has 14 residues. The CDR3 is CASSQVAHLETQYF. The CDR3 DNA reads TGCGCCAGCAGCCAAGTGGCGCATTTGGAGACCCAGTACTTC.

This clonotype was counted only a few times. The chain carries TRBV12-3 or TRBV12-4 and TRBJ2-3; D unclear. V lost 1 base and J lost 2, with 10 bases in between. The length of the CDR3 is 15 residues. CDR3 in DNA: TGTGCCAGCAGTTTAGAACGGCGAGCCACAGATACGCAGTATTTT. Translating it yields CASSLERRATDTQYF.

The chain joins TRBV5-1 to TRBJ1-1; tentative D call: TRBD1 (6 bases). V was clipped by 3 bases and J by 0 bases, with 12 bases between them. Germline CDR1 is SGHRS and CDR2 is YFSETQ. This CDR3 spans 15 amino acids. The CDR3 nucleotides read TGCGCCAGCAGCTCCACAGGGTCGATGAACACTGAAGCTTTCTTT. Amino acids: CASSSTGSMNTEAFF.

At least ten counts were recorded for this clonotype. This CDR3 reads CASSQTDRGRGETQYF. As DNA, the CDR3 is TGCGCCAGCAGCCAAACGGACAGGGGGCGAGGGGAGACCCAGTACTTC. The rearrangement uses TRBV4-1 and TRBJ2-5, with TRBD1 matching over 11 bases. Germline values: CDR1 MGHRA, CDR2 YSYEKL. The CDR3 is 16 amino acids. V shed 2 bases and J 5 bases; nucleotides not matched to a gene: 7.

The CDR3, as DNA: TGTGCCAGCATTTTAGCGGGATCTAGCACAGATACGCAGTATTTT. Translated: CASILAGSSTDTQYF. The chain uses TRBV5-4 and TRBJ2-3; TRBD2 aligns across 8 bases. The length of the CDR3 is 15 residues. From germline, CDR1 is SGHNT and CDR2 YYREEE (reference sequence). After removal of 6 bases from V and 0 bases from J, the junction contained 6 bases not matched to a gene.

This clonotype came up a few times. This sequence joins TRBV15 and TRBJ2-7; TRBD1 aligns across 9 bases. This CDR3 is built from 14 residues. CDR1 LNHNV and CDR2 YYDKDF come from the germline V gene (reference sequence). V was pared by 3 bases and J by 4 bases, with 4 bases of the junction left unmatched. DNA of the CDR3: TGTGCCACCAGCAGCGACAGGGGGTGGTACGAGCAGTACTTC. The encoded protein is CATSSDRGWYEQYF.

This clonotype has a handful of counts. This rearrangement joins TRBV4-3 to TRBJ2-1, with unresolved D. The germline V gene has CDR1 LGHNA and CDR2 YSLEER. The CDR3 totals 17 residues. V was cut by 0 bases and J by 5 bases, with 17 bases left in between. DNA of the CDR3: TGCGCCAGCAGCCAAGAATATCGGCTCCTTATCAACAATGAGCAGTTCTTC. Translation: CASSQEYRLLINNEQFF.